The clone carrying this T cell receptor beta chain appeared a few times. Its antigen is as yet unknown. CDR1 and CDR2 from the germline V gene are SNHLY and FYNNEI. The CDR3 is 14 amino acids. The V and J ends lost 2 bases and 2 bases respectively, with 9 bases between them. 5'RACE with constant-segment primers built TCRalpha and TCRbeta cDNA libraries with UMIs. TCRdb redid the calling of the 5' RACE reads with MiXCR, one entry per CDR3 protein. This sample has about 350,000 distinct CDR3 sequences, with around 30% found just once. The data originate from a study of T-cell memory formation after mild COVID-19. General study results and limits: Contracting clones localized mainly to CM and EM when CD4+ and mainly to EMRA when CD8+. Day 37-peaking second-wave clones had unconfirmed SARS-CoV-2 specificity.

The sequence was obtained from an adult woman who had mild COVID-19 (a few samples of this study predate the infection). Cell type and time point are not known. Sequencing was performed on PBMCs or a T cell subset sorted from them (not recorded which). V gene TRBV2 combines with J gene TRBJ1-1, with D perhaps TRBD1 (5 bases). DNA for the CDR3: TGTGCCAGCAGTGAACAAGGGACCAACACTGAAGCTTTCTTT. Its protein is CASSEQGTNTEAFF.